This T cell receptor beta chain was profiled in a study of T-cell reconstitution after alpha-beta-depleted transplantation in children. Findings and limits, study-wide: At the one-year point after transplant, T-cell counts and TCRbeta diversity were found to come mostly from T cells that had been newly produced. Where some patients showed high TCRbeta diversity at day 60, it came from recipient T cells and thymic progenitors that had survived.

Preparing the TCRbeta library involved the use of unique molecular identifiers. TCRdb recomputed calls from the PCR reads with MiXCR, one row per CDR3 protein. The repertoire holds around 440,000 distinct CDR3 sequences, with 10% to 13% as singletons. The germline CDR1 and CDR2 sequences are MNHEY and SVGEGT. This CDR3 has 13 residues. Trimming stripped 2 bases from V and 1 base from J, with 5 bases between. A few counts support this clonotype. Its specificity is not known. The V and J genes are TRBV6-2 or TRBV6-3 and TRBJ1-1; D is uncertain. The starting material was PBMCs, obtained before TCRalphabeta/CD19-depleted stem cell transplant. This TCR was sampled from a child younger than 10 with inherited bone marrow failure, due to receive a stem cell transplant. This chain's CDR3 is CASSYGENTEAFF. The CDR3 DNA reads as TGTGCCAGCAGTTACGGGGAGAACACTGAAGCTTTCTTT.